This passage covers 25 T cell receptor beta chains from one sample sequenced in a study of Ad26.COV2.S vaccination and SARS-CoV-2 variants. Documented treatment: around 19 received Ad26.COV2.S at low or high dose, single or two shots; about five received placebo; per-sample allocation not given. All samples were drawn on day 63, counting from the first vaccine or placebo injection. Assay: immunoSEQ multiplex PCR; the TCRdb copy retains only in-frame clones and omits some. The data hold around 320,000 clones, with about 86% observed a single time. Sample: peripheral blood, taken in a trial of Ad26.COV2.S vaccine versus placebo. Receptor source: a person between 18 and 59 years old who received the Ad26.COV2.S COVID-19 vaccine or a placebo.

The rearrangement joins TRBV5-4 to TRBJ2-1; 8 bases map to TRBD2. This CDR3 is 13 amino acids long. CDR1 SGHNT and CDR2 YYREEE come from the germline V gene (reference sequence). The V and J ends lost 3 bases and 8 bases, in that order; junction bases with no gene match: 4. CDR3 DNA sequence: TGTGCCAGCAGCTCGGGACTAGGCGATGAGCAGTTCTTC. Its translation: CASSSGLGDEQFF.

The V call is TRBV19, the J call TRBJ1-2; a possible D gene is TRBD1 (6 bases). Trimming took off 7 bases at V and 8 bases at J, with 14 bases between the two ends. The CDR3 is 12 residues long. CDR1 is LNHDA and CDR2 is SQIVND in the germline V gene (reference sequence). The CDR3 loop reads CASTVQGKGYTF. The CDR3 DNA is TGTGCCAGTACGGTACAGGGAAAGGGCTACACCTTC.

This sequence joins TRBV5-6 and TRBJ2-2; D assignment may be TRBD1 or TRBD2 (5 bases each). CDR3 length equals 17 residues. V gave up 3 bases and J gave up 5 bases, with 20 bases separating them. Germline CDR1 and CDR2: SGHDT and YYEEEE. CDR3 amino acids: CASSWGNRDRETGELFF. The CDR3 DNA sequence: TGTGCCAGCAGCTGGGGAAACCGGGACCGGGAAACCGGGGAGCTGTTTTTT.

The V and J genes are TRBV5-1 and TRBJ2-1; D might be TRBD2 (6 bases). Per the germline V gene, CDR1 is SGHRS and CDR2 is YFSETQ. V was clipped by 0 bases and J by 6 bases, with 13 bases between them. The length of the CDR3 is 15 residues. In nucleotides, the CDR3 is TGCGCCAGCAGCTTGGCAGGAGGGTTTGGCAATGAGCAGTTCTTC. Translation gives CASSLAGGFGNEQFF.

CDR3 bases: TGCGCCAGCAGCTTGTCTGCGACGGTTAACGCCGGGGAGCTGTTTTTT. This translates into CASSLSATVNAGELFF. The genes are TRBV5-1 and TRBJ2-2; D not certain. CDR1 and CDR2 from the germline V gene are SGHRS and YFSETQ. Trimming pared 1 base from V and 6 bases from J, leaving 16 bases between. The CDR3 covers 16 residues.

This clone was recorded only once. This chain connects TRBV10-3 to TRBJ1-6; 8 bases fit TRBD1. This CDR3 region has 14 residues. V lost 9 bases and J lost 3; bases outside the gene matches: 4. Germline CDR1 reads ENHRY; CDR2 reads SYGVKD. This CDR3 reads CAMAGGGYNSPLHF. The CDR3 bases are TGTGCCATGGCAGGGGGCGGCTATAATTCACCCCTCCACTTT.

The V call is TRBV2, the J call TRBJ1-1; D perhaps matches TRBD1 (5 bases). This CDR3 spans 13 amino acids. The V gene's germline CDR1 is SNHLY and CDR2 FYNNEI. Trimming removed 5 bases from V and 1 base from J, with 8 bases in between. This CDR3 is CASSRQRNTEAFF. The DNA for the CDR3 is TGTGCCAGCAGTAGACAGAGGAACACTGAAGCTTTCTTT.

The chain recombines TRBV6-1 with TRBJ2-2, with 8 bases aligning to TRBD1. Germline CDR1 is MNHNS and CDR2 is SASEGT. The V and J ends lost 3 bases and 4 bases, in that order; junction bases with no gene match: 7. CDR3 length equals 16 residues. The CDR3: CASSDWTGLGTGELFF. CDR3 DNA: TGTGCCAGCAGTGACTGGACAGGGCTTGGCACCGGGGAGCTGTTTTTT.

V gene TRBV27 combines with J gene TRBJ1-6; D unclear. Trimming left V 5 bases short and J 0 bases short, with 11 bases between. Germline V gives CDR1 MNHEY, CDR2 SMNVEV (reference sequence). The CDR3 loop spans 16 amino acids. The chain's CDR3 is CASSRQQSSYNSPLHF. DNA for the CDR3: TGTGCCAGCAGTAGGCAGCAGAGCTCCTATAATTCACCCCTCCACTTT.

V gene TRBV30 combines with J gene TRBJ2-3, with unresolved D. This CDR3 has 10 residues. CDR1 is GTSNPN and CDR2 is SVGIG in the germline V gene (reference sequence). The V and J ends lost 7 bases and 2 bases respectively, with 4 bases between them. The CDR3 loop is CALNTDTQYF. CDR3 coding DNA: TGTGCCTTAAACACAGATACGCAGTATTTT.

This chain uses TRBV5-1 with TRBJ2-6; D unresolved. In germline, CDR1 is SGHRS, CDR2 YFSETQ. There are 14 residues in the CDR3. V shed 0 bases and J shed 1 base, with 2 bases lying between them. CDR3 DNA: TGCGCCAGCAGCTTGGAATCTGGGGCCAACGTCCTGACTTTC. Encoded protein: CASSLESGANVLTF.

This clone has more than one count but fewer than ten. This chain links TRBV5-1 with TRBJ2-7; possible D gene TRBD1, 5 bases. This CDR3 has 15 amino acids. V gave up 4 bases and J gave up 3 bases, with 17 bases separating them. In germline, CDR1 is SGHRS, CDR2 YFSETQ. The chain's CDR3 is CASSHGQGWNYEQYF. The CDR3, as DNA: TGCGCCAGCAGCCATGGCCAGGGTTGGAACTACGAGCAGTACTTC.

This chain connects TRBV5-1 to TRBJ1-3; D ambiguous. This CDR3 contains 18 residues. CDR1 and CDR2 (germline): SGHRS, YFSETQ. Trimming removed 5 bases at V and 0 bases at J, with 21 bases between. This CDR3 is CASSPQPSVSTSGNTIYF. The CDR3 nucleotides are TGCGCCAGCAGTCCTCAACCGAGCGTTTCTACCTCTGGAAACACCATATATTTT. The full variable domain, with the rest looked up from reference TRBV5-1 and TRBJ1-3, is KAGVTQTPRYLIKTRGQQVTLSCSPISGHRSVSWYQQTPGQGLQFLFEYFSETQRNKGNFPGRFSGRQFSNSRSEMNVSTLELGDSALYLCASSPQPSVSTSGNTIYFGEGSWLTVV.

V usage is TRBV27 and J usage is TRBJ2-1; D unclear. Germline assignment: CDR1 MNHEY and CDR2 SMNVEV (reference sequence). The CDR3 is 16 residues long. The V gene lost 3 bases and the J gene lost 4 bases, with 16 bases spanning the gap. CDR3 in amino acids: CASSLWRRLTYNEQFF. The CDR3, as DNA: TGTGCCAGCAGTTTGTGGCGGCGGCTGACGTACAATGAGCAGTTCTTC.

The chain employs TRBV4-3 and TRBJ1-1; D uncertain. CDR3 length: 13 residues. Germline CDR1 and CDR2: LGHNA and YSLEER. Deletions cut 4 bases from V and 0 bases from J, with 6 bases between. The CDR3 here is CASSRTVNTEAFF. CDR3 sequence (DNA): TGCGCCAGCAGCCGCACAGTGAACACTGAAGCTTTCTTT.

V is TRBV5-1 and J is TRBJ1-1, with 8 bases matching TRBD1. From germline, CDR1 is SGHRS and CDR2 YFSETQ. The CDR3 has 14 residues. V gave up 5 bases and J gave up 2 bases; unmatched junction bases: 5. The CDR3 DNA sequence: TGCGCCAGCAGGCCGACAGGGGCAAACACTGAAGCTTTCTTT. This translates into CASRPTGANTEAFF.

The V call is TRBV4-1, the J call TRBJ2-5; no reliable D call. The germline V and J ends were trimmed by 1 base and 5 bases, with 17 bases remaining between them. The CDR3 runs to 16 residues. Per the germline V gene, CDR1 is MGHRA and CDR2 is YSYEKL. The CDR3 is CASSQVLDERRETQYF. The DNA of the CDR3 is TGCGCCAGCAGCCAAGTCCTCGACGAGCGACGGGAGACCCAGTACTTC.

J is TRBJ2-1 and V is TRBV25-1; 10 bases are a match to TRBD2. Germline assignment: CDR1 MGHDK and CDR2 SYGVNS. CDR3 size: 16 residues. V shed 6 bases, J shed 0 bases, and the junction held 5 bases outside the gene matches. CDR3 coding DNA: TGTGCCAGCAGGGGTAGCGGGGGGCACTCCTACAATGAGCAGTTCTTC. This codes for CASRGSGGHSYNEQFF.

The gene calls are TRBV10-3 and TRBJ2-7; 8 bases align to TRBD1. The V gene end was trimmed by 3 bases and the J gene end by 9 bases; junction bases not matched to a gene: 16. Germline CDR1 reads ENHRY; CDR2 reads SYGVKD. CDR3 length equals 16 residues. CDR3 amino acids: CAISEPSGGAEGVQYF. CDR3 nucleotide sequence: TGTGCCATCAGTGAACCTTCAGGGGGCGCCGAGGGGGTGCAGTACTTC.

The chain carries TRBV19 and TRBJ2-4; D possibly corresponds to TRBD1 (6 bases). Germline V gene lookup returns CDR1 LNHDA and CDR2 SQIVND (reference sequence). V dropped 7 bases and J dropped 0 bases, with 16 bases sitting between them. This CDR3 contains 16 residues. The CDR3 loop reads CASTKGELGAKNIQYF. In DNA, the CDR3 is TGTGCCAGTACCAAGGGGGAGCTAGGAGCCAAAAACATTCAGTACTTC. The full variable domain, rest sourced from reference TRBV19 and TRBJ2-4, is DGGITQSPKYLFRKEGQNVTLSCEQNLNHDAMYWYRQDPGQGLRLIYYSQIVNDFQKGDIAEGYSVSREKKESFPLTVTSAQKNPTAFYLCASTKGELGAKNIQYFGAGTRLSVL.

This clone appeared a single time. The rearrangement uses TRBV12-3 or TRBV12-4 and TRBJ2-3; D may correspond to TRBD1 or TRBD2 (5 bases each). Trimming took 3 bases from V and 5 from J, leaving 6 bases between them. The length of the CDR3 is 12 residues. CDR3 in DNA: TGTGCCAGCAGTTTTGGGGGAGATACGCAGTATTTT. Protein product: CASSFGGDTQYF.

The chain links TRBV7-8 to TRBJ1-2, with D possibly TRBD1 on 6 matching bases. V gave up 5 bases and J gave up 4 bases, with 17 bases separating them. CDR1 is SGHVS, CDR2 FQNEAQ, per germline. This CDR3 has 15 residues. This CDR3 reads CASSDQTGFSYGYTF. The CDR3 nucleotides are TGTGCCAGCAGCGATCAGACAGGTTTTTCCTATGGCTACACCTTC.

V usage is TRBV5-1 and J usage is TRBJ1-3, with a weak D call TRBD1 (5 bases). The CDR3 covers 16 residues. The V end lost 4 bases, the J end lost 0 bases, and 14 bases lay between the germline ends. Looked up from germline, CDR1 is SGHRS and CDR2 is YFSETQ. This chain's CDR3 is CASSLTGTFSGNTIYF. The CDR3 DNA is TGCGCCAGCAGCCTTACAGGTACCTTCTCTGGAAACACCATATATTTT.

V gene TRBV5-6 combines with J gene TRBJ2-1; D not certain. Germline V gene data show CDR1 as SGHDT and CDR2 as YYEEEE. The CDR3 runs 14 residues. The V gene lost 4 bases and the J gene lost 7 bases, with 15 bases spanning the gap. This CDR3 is CASSGYKTYNEQFF. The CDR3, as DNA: TGTGCCAGCAGCGGCTACAAGACGTATAATGAGCAGTTCTTC.

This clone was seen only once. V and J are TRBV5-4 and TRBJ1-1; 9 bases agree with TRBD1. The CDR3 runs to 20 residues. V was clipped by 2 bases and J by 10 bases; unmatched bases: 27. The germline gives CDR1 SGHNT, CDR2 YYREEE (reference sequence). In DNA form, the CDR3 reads TGTGCCAGCAGCTTTATTTTTGTTATGGGTACCGGACAGGGGAAACTGGTAGCTTTCTTT. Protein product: CASSFIFVMGTGQGKLVAFF.